The clone carrying this T cell receptor (beta chain) was counted between two and nine times. Its antigen is currently unknown. The extraction recovered at least 5 micrograms of total RNA per sample. This sample was taken from a study of blood T cells in healthy people across ages. Study conclusions and caveats: Diversity was higher, and naive CD4+ cells more numerous, in long-lived donors than in aged donors. The percentage of naive T cells correlated strongly with TCR beta diversity.

Using a J-beta primer mix together with a sample-barcoded 5' primer, a second PCR was run for about 6 to 12 cycles. Each CDR3 protein gets one entry after TCRdb re-called the 5' RACE reads with MiXCR. The sample lists roughly 1,700,000 distinct CDR3 sequences, roughly 27% occurring once. The TCR was taken from a woman aged 25 to 39 in good health. The source material was blood.

DNA of the CDR3: TGTGCCAGCAGCCCGACGGCTAGCGGGACCAACGAGCAGTACTTC. Protein sequence: CASSPTASGTNEQYF. The gene calls are TRBV7-6 and TRBJ2-7; 9 bases are a match to TRBD2. Germline V gene data show CDR1 as SGHVS and CDR2 as FNYEAQ. CDR3 length: 15 residues. V trimming: 5 bases; J trimming: 5 bases; junction bases outside the gene matches: 10.